This note documents a single T cell receptor beta chain sequence. What it binds is not known. The CDR3 has 13 amino acids. V was trimmed by 5 bases and J by 5 bases, leaving 13 bases between them. Germline CDR1 reads SGHRS; CDR2 reads YFSETQ. The data originate from a study of Ad26.COV2.S vaccination and SARS-CoV-2 variants. Indicated treatment: about 20 received Ad26.COV2.S at low or high dose, single or two shots; several received placebo; per-sample allocation not given. After the first vaccine or placebo injection, samples were drawn on day 63. Built on an Ad26 vector, the vaccine expressed Wuhan-strain SARS-CoV-2 spike. Using immunoSEQ multiplex PCR, the repertoire was profiled, and TCRdb retains in-frame clones only, with some absent. The table records hundreds of thousands of clones, roughly nine tenths of them present only once. Whole-study results and caveats: Measurement of non-spike TCR breadth gave similar results in vaccine and placebo recipients. It is possible that the TCR breadth and depth analyses underestimated the total T cell responses.

This sequence originates from a person aged 18-60 years who received the Ad26.COV2.S COVID-19 vaccine or a placebo. This rearrangement joins TRBV5-1 to TRBJ2-5; D remains unclear. This specimen consisted of peripheral blood, obtained in a trial of Ad26.COV2.S vaccine versus placebo. The CDR3 coding sequence is TGCGCCAGCAGTAGGTCGGTGGGGGAGACCCAGTACTTC. This sequence encodes CASSRSVGETQYF. Using reference TRBV5-1 and TRBJ2-5 for the parts outside the CDR3, the full variable domain is KAGVTQTPRYLIKTRGQQVTLSCSPISGHRSVSWYQQTPGQGLQFLFEYFSETQRNKGNFPGRFSGRQFSNSRSEMNVSTLELGDSALYLCASSRSVGETQYFGPGTRLLVL.